A single TCR beta chain is shown here with its context. From germline, CDR1 is SGHNT and CDR2 YYREEE (reference sequence). The CDR3 length is 15 residues. The trim removed 3 bases at V and 5 bases at J, leaving 8 bases unmatched. The data stem from a study of blood T cell repertoires in COVID-19. For the study at large: Spain, Italy and the United States supplied samples that represented acute and convalescent COVID-19. From T cells, B-cell-depleted T cells, or PBMCs came the material, which was cDNA or gDNA.

In the original analysis: Amplification of reference gene primers was used by the study to estimate nucleated cell counts. Using immunoSEQ multiplex PCR, the repertoire was profiled, and TCRdb retains in-frame clones only, with some absent. That table gives V, J and clone size, and the DNA gave D and trimming. The table records under 200,000 clones, around three quarters of them present only once. The source material was peripheral blood. This sequence joins TRBV5-4 and TRBJ2-7; 10 bases fit TRBD1. The receptor comes from a man aged 60 to 69 with active or convalescent COVID-19. DNA for the CDR3: TGTGCCAGCAGCTCTTGGACAGGGGGACGCGACGAGCAGTACTTC. It specifies CASSSWTGGRDEQYF.